Below are 21 T cell receptor beta chains sequenced from a single sample in a study of T-cell memory formation after mild COVID-19. Each CDR3 protein is one row after TCRdb ran MiXCR on the 5' RACE reads. Of 400,000 to 500,000 distinct CDR3 sequences listed, 18% are singletons. Material: PBMCs or a T cell subset sorted from them (not recorded which). The receptor set was obtained from a man aged 18 to 30 who had mild COVID-19 (a few samples of this study predate the infection). Cell type and time point are not known.

This chain connects TRBV5-1 to TRBJ2-5, with 7 bases matching TRBD1. This CDR3 spans 13 amino acids. CDR1 is SGHRS and CDR2 is YFSETQ in the germline V gene. The J segment lost 4 bases and the V segment lost 5 bases, leaving 5 bases of the junction unmatched. For the CDR3, the DNA is TGCGCCAGCAGGGAAGGGGGCGGAGAGACCCAGTACTTC. Amino acids: CASREGGGETQYF.

This chain uses TRBV11-2 with TRBJ2-3; tentatively, D is TRBD1 (5 bases). V was shortened by 3 bases and J by 4 bases, with 11 bases between the two germline ends. This CDR3 comprises 14 residues. Germline assignment: CDR1 SGHAT and CDR2 FQNNGV. This CDR3 is CASSFDSFSDTQYF. The DNA of the CDR3 is TGTGCCAGCAGCTTCGACAGTTTTTCAGATACGCAGTATTTT. Drawing the rest from reference TRBV11-2 and TRBJ2-3, the complete variable domain is EAGVAQSPRYKIIEKRQSVAFWCNPISGHATLYWYQQILGQGPKLLIQFQNNGVVDDSQLPKDRFSAERLKGVDSTLKIQPAKLEDSAVYLCASSFDSFSDTQYFGPGTRLTVL.

This clonotype was detected only a few times. The CDR3 region has the DNA TGTGCCAGCAGTGAACAGGGAGAAAGCAACGAGCAGTACTTC. It translates to CASSEQGESNEQYF. The chain joins TRBV6-1 to TRBJ2-7, with D tentatively TRBD1 or TRBD2 (5 bases each). CDR1 and CDR2 (germline): MNHNS, SASEGT. CDR3 length equals 14 residues. Trimming removed 2 bases from V and 5 bases from J, with 13 bases in between.

This clonotype was detected only a few times. The chain combines TRBV4-1 with TRBJ2-3; the D gene is possibly TRBD2 (5 bases). The length of the CDR3 is 16 residues. The germline V gene has CDR1 MGHRA and CDR2 YSYEKL. V gave up 1 base and J gave up 5 bases, with 16 bases separating them. The CDR3 nucleotides read TGCGCCAGCAGCCAAGTGGCGGGCCACCTGGGAGATACGCAGTATTTT. It specifies CASSQVAGHLGDTQYF.

This chain joins TRBV7-9 and TRBJ1-5; weak D call: TRBD1 (5 bases). CDR3 length: 14 residues. The V gene's germline CDR1 is SEHNR and CDR2 FQNEAQ (reference sequence). Between the trimmed V and J ends, which lost 1 base and 5 bases, there was a span of 9 bases. The DNA of the CDR3 is TGTGCCAGCAGCTTAGTGGGACCTTATCAGCCCCAGCATTTT. Its translation is CASSLVGPYQPQHF. Full variable domain (remainder filled in from reference TRBV7-9 and TRBJ1-5): DTGVSQNPRHKITKRGQNVTFRCDPISEHNRLYWYRQTLGQGPEFLTYFQNEAQLEKSRLLSDRFSAERPKGSFSTLEIQRTEQGDSAMYLCASSLVGPYQPQHFGDGTRLSIL.

The table lists this clonotype with a few counts. The chain joins TRBV12-3 or TRBV12-4 to TRBJ1-1; D is possibly TRBD1 (6 bases). The CDR3 runs to 14 residues. V was trimmed by 5 bases and J by 4 bases, leaving 14 bases between them. CDR3 sequence (DNA): TGTGCCAGCAGTCCCCCGACAGGACTCACTGAAGCTTTCTTT. Encoded protein: CASSPPTGLTEAFF.

This clonotype has a handful of counts. The genes are TRBV12-3 or TRBV12-4 and TRBJ2-5, with D tentatively TRBD2 (6 bases). This CDR3 contains 18 residues. V was cut by 2 bases and J by 3 bases, with 22 bases left in between. The CDR3 loop is CASSLRGGEQIYEETQYF. In nucleotides, the CDR3 is TGTGCCAGCAGTTTAAGGGGCGGGGAGCAAATATATGAAGAGACCCAGTACTTC.

The J gene is TRBJ2-1, the V gene TRBV6-2 or TRBV6-3; 15 nucleotides align to TRBD2. This CDR3 is built from 19 residues. Germline V CDR1 and CDR2: MNHEY, SVGEGT. Germline trimming cut 3 bases from V and 10 bases from J; bases unmatched to any gene: 16. The DNA of the CDR3 is TGTGCCAGCAGTTATGAGTCGCCGGTTTGGACTAGCGGGGGGGCGGAGCAGTTCTTC. This encodes CASSYESPVWTSGGAEQFF.

This clonotype was detected many times. V gene TRBV4-1 combines with J gene TRBJ1-1; 8 bases align to TRBD1. The CDR3 contains 16 residues. The germline V gene encodes CDR1 MGHRA and CDR2 YSYEKL. The V and J ends lost 4 bases and 6 bases, in that order; junction bases with no gene match: 13. This CDR3 is CASSPLTGLQGAEAFF. In DNA, the CDR3 is TGCGCCAGCAGCCCGCTGACTGGCCTACAGGGGGCTGAAGCTTTCTTT.

Only a few counts were recorded for this clonotype. This chain links TRBV5-4 with TRBJ2-1; D not certain. This CDR3 spans 12 amino acids. The V end lost 3 bases, the J end lost 5 bases, and 6 bases lay between the germline ends. In germline, CDR1 is SGHNT, CDR2 YYREEE (reference sequence). In DNA form, the CDR3 reads TGTGCCAGCAGCTATCTCGACAATGAGCAGTTCTTC. Amino acids: CASSYLDNEQFF.

This clonotype was seen a handful of times. The chain uses TRBV7-9 and TRBJ1-1; TRBD1 matches at 7 bases. Germline-derived CDR1 and CDR2 are SEHNR and FQNEAQ (reference sequence). J was trimmed by 5 bases and V by 5 bases; bases with no gene match: 11. There are 15 residues in the CDR3. CDR3 DNA sequence: TGTGCCAGCAGCCGGGACAGAATCATAGGGACTGAAGCTTTCTTT. Its translation: CASSRDRIIGTEAFF. Full variable domain (rest looked up from reference TRBV7-9 and TRBJ1-1): DTGVSQNPRHKITKRGQNVTFRCDPISEHNRLYWYRQTLGQGPEFLTYFQNEAQLEKSRLLSDRFSAERPKGSFSTLEIQRTEQGDSAMYLCASSRDRIIGTEAFFGQGTRLTVV.

This clonotype has only a few counts. The rearrangement uses TRBV7-9 and TRBJ2-3; TRBD1 aligns across 8 bases. CDR1 and CDR2 (germline): SEHNR, FQNEAQ (reference sequence). V shed 7 bases and J 8 bases; nucleotides not matched to a gene: 11. The CDR3 covers 14 residues. This CDR3 reads CASNMDRVVGTQYF. The CDR3, as DNA: TGTGCCAGCAACATGGACAGGGTCGTAGGTACGCAGTATTTT. Using reference TRBV7-9 and TRBJ2-3 for the parts outside the CDR3, the full variable domain is DTGVSQNPRHKITKRGQNVTFRCDPISEHNRLYWYRQTLGQGPEFLTYFQNEAQLEKSRLLSDRFSAERPKGSFSTLEIQRTEQGDSAMYLCASNMDRVVGTQYFGPGTRLTVL.

The rearrangement joins TRBV2 to TRBJ2-1, with D tentatively TRBD1 (5 bases). CDR1 SNHLY and CDR2 FYNNEI come from the germline V gene. V lost 10 bases to trimming and J lost 2 bases, with 15 bases between them. CDR3 length: 14 amino acids. The CDR3 here is CANRGGATYNEQFF. CDR3 bases: TGTGCCAATAGGGGTGGTGCGACCTACAATGAGCAGTTCTTC. The full variable domain, its missing parts supplied by reference TRBV2 and TRBJ2-1, is EPEVTQTPSHQVTQMGQEVILRCVPISNHLYFYWYRQILGQKVEFLVSFYNNEISEKSEIFDDQFSVERPDGSNFTLKIRSTKLEDSAMYFCANRGGATYNEQFFGPGTRLTVL.

This clonotype was detected a few times. This chain uses TRBV4-1 with TRBJ2-5, with 8 bases that match TRBD2. This CDR3 region has 16 residues. Germline values: CDR1 MGHRA, CDR2 YSYEKL. With 5 bases clipped from V and 1 base from J, the junction kept 9 bases outside the gene matches. CDR3 sequence: CASSVVAGGPQETQYF. The CDR3 DNA reads TGCGCCAGCAGCGTTGTTGCGGGGGGACCCCAAGAGACCCAGTACTTC.

This clonotype was counted only a few times. V usage is TRBV14 and J usage is TRBJ1-4; no reliable D call. The germline V gene encodes CDR1 SGHDN and CDR2 FVKESK. The V end lost 0 bases, the J end lost 12 bases, and 11 bases lay between the germline ends. This CDR3 is built from 13 residues. The DNA for the CDR3 is TGTGCCAGCAGCCAAGAGTCGGATCTGGAACTGTTTTTT. This sequence encodes CASSQESDLELFF.

In its sample, this clonotype was seen many times. This rearrangement joins TRBV7-9 to TRBJ2-5, with no clear D. Trimming shortened V by 3 bases and J by 1 base, and 6 bases separated the two germline ends. Germline CDR1 SEHNR, CDR2 FQNEAQ (reference sequence). The CDR3 spans 13 residues. The CDR3 region is CASSFNPQETQYF. The DNA for the CDR3 is TGTGCCAGCAGCTTTAATCCCCAAGAGACCCAGTACTTC. Filled out from reference TRBV7-9 and TRBJ2-5, the complete variable domain reads DTGVSQNPRHKITKRGQNVTFRCDPISEHNRLYWYRQTLGQGPEFLTYFQNEAQLEKSRLLSDRFSAERPKGSFSTLEIQRTEQGDSAMYLCASSFNPQETQYFGPGTRLLVL.

The table lists this clonotype with a few counts. J is TRBJ2-3 and V is TRBV6-1, with TRBD1 identical over 12 bases. The CDR3 covers 16 residues. Looked up from germline, CDR1 is MNHNS and CDR2 is SASEGT. V was clipped by 3 bases and J by 5 bases; unmatched bases: 6. CDR3 residues: CASSDPGTGGGDTQYF. CDR3 DNA: TGTGCCAGCAGTGACCCCGGGACAGGGGGCGGAGATACGCAGTATTTT.

This clonotype showed up many times. In nucleotides, the CDR3 is TGTGCCAGCAGAGACAGGGGTGGCACAGATACGCAGTATTTT. Its protein is CASRDRGGTDTQYF. V is TRBV7-2 and J is TRBJ2-3, with 8 bases lining up with TRBD1. In germline, CDR1 is SGHTA, CDR2 FQGNSA. Trimming took 6 bases from V and 1 from J; bases not matched to a gene: 3. CDR3 length: 14 amino acids.

This clonotype showed up just a few times. The rearrangement uses TRBV10-3 and TRBJ2-1; 10 bases match TRBD2. Germline lookup yields CDR1 ENHRY and CDR2 SYGVKD. The CDR3 is made up of 16 amino acids. Trimming took 3 bases from V and 6 from J; bases not matched to a gene: 8. The CDR3 protein is CAISDGSGGAVNEQFF. The CDR3 region has the DNA TGTGCCATCAGTGACGGCAGCGGGGGGGCGGTCAATGAGCAGTTCTTC.

The DNA of the CDR3 is TGTGCCAGCAGCCCAGGAGCGAGACTAGCTCTCGTCGAGCAGTACTTC. Protein product: CASSPGARLALVEQYF. The chain has TRBV6-5 and TRBJ2-7; 7 bases agree with TRBD2. The CDR3 is 16 amino acids. The germline V gene encodes CDR1 MNHEY and CDR2 SVGAGI. Trimming took 6 bases from V and 6 from J; bases not matched to a gene: 17.

This clonotype showed up many times. This chain joins TRBV28 and TRBJ2-5; no definite D call. Germline CDR1 is MDHEN and CDR2 is SYDVKM. There are 14 residues in the CDR3. V was clipped by 6 bases and J by 2 bases, with 13 bases between them. CDR3 in DNA: TGTGCCAGCAGCCCATCTGGGAAACAAGAGACCCAGTACTTC. It codes for CASSPSGKQETQYF.